This is a list of T cell receptor beta chains from one sample in a study of CD8 T cells in ankylosing spondylitis. Each CDR3 protein gets one entry after TCRdb re-called the 5' RACE reads with MiXCR. The sample comprises fewer than 500,000 distinct CDR3 sequences, roughly a quarter of which are singletons, and 0.89% rests with the top ten. Sequencing input: blood, either unsorted or a sorted T cell fraction (not recorded which). Receptor source: a male donor with ankylosing spondylitis. Both conserved end residues are part of each CDR3. Fields, in order: clone size, D gene, V gene, J gene, CDR3 DNA, CDR3 protein. The D gene is left open where the match is weak. Part of the rows lack a size; the others show once, few, many or a class for expanded clones.

NA,NA,TRBV14,TRBJ2-1,TGTGCCAGCAGCCAACGACAATACAATGAGCAGTTCTTC,CASSQRQYNEQFF
few,NA,TRBV20-1,TRBJ2-1,TGCAGTGCTAGAAACGAGGACTACAATGAGCAGTTCTTC,CSARNEDYNEQFF
few,TRBD1,TRBV5-1,TRBJ2-1,TGCGCCAGCAGCTTGTTCAGGACAGGGAACAATGAGCAGTTCTTC,CASSLFRTGNNEQFF
few,TRBD1,TRBV12-3/TRBV12-4,TRBJ2-1,TGTGCCAGCAGTCCCGGGACAGGGGTTTACAATGAGCAGTTCTTC,CASSPGTGVYNEQFF
few,TRBD1,TRBV19,TRBJ1-3,TGTGCCAGTACGGGACAGGTTGCTGGAAACACCATATATTTT,CASTGQVAGNTIYF
NA,NA,TRBV5-1,TRBJ2-3,TGCGCCAGCAGCTTGGCCGGGGCGGTGAGACGCACAGATACGCAGTATTTT,CASSLAGAVRRTDTQYF
NA,NA,TRBV5-1,TRBJ1-2,TGCGCCAGCAGCTTGGAGAGGGCTGGCTACACCTTC,CASSLERAGYTF
many,NA,TRBV5-1,TRBJ1-3,TGCGCCAGCAGCTCCCAACCGGGGGCTAACTCTGGAAACACCATATATTTT,CASSSQPGANSGNTIYF
few,NA,TRBV5-1,TRBJ2-3,TGCGCCAGCAGCCCCGGGACTTTCGCCACAGATACGCAGTATTTT,CASSPGTFATDTQYF
NA,TRBD1,TRBV7-9,TRBJ1-2,TGTGCCAGCAGCATGGACAGGCCCTATGGCTACACCTTC,CASSMDRPYGYTF
NA,NA,TRBV19,TRBJ2-3,TGTGCCAGTAGTATAAGTCCGGGGGCCTTTGATAATACGCAGTATTTT,CASSISPGAFDNTQYF
NA,NA,TRBV29-1,TRBJ1-1,TGCGGGGCAGGGATAAACACTGAAGCTTTCTTT,CGAGINTEAFF
NA,NA,TRBV20-1,TRBJ2-7,TGCAGTGCCGGCGGCCAGGGCCACGGGGAGCAGTACTTC,CSAGGQGHGEQYF
NA,TRBD1,TRBV18,TRBJ1-1,TGTGCCAGCGCCCGGCCAGGGGGCGGGCGCACTGAAGCTTTCTTT,CASARPGGGRTEAFF
NA,TRBD1,TRBV18,TRBJ2-6,TGTGCCAGCTCACCACGGACAGGGGTCTCTGGGGCCAACGTCCTGACTTTC,CASSPRTGVSGANVLTF
NA,NA,TRBV12-5,TRBJ1-4,TGTGCTAGTGGTTTGTCCCCCGCAGGCACAACTAATGAAAAACTGTTTTTT,CASGLSPAGTTNEKLFF
many,TRBD1,TRBV5-1,TRBJ1-1,TGCGCCAGCAGCTTGGCCGGGACAGTAACAGGAGCTTTCTTT,CASSLAGTVTGAFF
NA,TRBD1,TRBV12-3/TRBV12-4,TRBJ1-5,TGTGCCAGCAGTCCCGGCCAGGGGGAGTATCAGCCCCAGCATTTT,CASSPGQGEYQPQHF
many,NA,TRBV12-3/TRBV12-4,TRBJ1-6,TGTGCCAGCAGCCAGACTAACCAGGATTCACCCCTCCACTTT,CASSQTNQDSPLHF
few,NA,TRBV5-1,TRBJ2-6,TGCGCCAGCAGTACGAACCAGGGTAACGTCCTGACTTTC,CASSTNQGNVLTF
NA,NA,TRBV20-1,TRBJ1-2,TGCAGTGCTAGATCCGAATCAGCTAACTATGGCTACACCTTC,CSARSESANYGYTF
NA,TRBD1,TRBV5-1,TRBJ1-2,TGCGCCAGCAGCCGGACAGGGCGTCGGCTCTATGGCTACACCTTC,CASSRTGRRLYGYTF
NA,NA,TRBV12-3/TRBV12-4,TRBJ1-6,TGTGCCCGCAGTTTTGACGGGCCGAGCTCCTATAATTCACCCCTCCACTTT,CARSFDGPSSYNSPLHF
NA,NA,TRBV5-1,TRBJ2-1,TGCGCCAGCAGCTTTATGGGGGCGAGCTCCTACAATGAGCAGTTCTTC,CASSFMGASSYNEQFF
few,NA,TRBV10-3,TRBJ1-1,TGTGCCATCAGTGGAGCAGGTCCCGGGAACACTGAAGCTTTCTTT,CAISGAGPGNTEAFF
NA,NA,TRBV5-1,TRBJ1-1,TGCGCCAGCAGCATGGACGAGAACACTGAAGCTTTCTTT,CASSMDENTEAFF
once,NA,TRBV20-1,TRBJ1-3,TGCAGTGCTATGGACGGAAACTCTGGAAACACCATATATTTT,CSAMDGNSGNTIYF
NA,NA,TRBV4-1,TRBJ1-5,TGCGCCAGCAGCCAAACCCGTGGACTCTTCGGGCCCCAGCATTTT,CASSQTRGLFGPQHF
NA,NA,TRBV9,TRBJ2-2,TGTGCCAGCAGCGCCGGTTACACCGGGGAGCTGTTTTTT,CASSAGYTGELFF
few,NA,TRBV18,TRBJ2-3,TGTGCCAGCTCACCACAGGATACGCAGTATTTT,CASSPQDTQYF
NA,TRBD2,TRBV12-3/TRBV12-4,TRBJ2-3,TGTGCCAGCAGTCACAGGGTAGCGGGAGTTGCAGATACGCAGTATTTT,CASSHRVAGVADTQYF
few,NA,TRBV20-1,TRBJ2-7,TGCAGTGCTAGTCAGCCAGGGGGGGTGATCGAGCAGTACTTC,CSASQPGGVIEQYF
NA,NA,TRBV7-2,TRBJ2-1,TGTGCCAGCAGCAGACCTCCAACCTCCTATGAGCAGTTCTTC,CASSRPPTSYEQFF
few,NA,TRBV18,TRBJ2-1,TGTGCCAGCTCACCACCGACTAGTAGTGAGCAGTTCTTC,CASSPPTSSEQFF
few,NA,TRBV5-1,TRBJ2-1,TGCGCCAGCAGCTTGGGGGGGACGGCTAACAATGAGCAGTTCTTC,CASSLGGTANNEQFF
few,NA,TRBV3-1,TRBJ2-5,TGTGCCAGCAGCCAAGCTGGGGTCCAAGAGACCCAGTACTTC,CASSQAGVQETQYF
NA,TRBD2,TRBV6-5,TRBJ2-1,TGTGCCAGCAGTTACCCCGGGACTAGCGGGAACAATGAGCAGTTCTTC,CASSYPGTSGNNEQFF
NA,TRBD2,TRBV24-1,TRBJ2-1,TGTGCCACCAGTGATTTCCCTAGCGGGACCTACAATGAGCAGTTCTTC,CATSDFPSGTYNEQFF
few,TRBD2,TRBV2,TRBJ2-1,TGTGCCAGCAGACTTACGACTAGCGGGAGGGCCGGCGATGAGCAGTTCTTC,CASRLTTSGRAGDEQFF
few,TRBD1,TRBV7-2,TRBJ2-1,TGTGCCAGCAGCTTTAGGGGACAGGGACTAAATGAGCAGTTCTTC,CASSFRGQGLNEQFF
NA,NA,TRBV3-1,TRBJ1-6,TGTGCCAGCAGCCCTAGGCCCGATTCACCCCTCCACTTT,CASSPRPDSPLHF
NA,NA,TRBV14,TRBJ2-5,TGTGCCAGCAGCCCGCAGGGCCGCCAAGAGACCCAGTACTTC,CASSPQGRQETQYF
few,NA,TRBV7-2,TRBJ1-5,TGTGCCAGCGTCCTACAGGGACACAATCAGCCCCAGCATTTT,CASVLQGHNQPQHF
few,TRBD1,TRBV29-1,TRBJ1-5,TGCAGCGTCGGACAGGTAGACCAGCCCCAGCATTTT,CSVGQVDQPQHF
few,TRBD1,TRBV29-1,TRBJ2-5,TGCAGCGTTGGCATGACAGGGGGTAGGCAAGAGACCCAGTACTTC,CSVGMTGGRQETQYF
NA,NA,TRBV7-9,TRBJ1-6,TGTGCCAGCAGCTTTAGTAAGGGCCAATCACCCCTCCACTTT,CASSFSKGQSPLHF
NA,NA,TRBV2,TRBJ1-2,TGTGCCAGCAGTGATCGCCGGGGACGATCCTATGGCTACACCTTC,CASSDRRGRSYGYTF
few,NA,TRBV5-1,TRBJ2-7,TGCGCCAGCAGCCCAGAAGGTAACGGCGTAATAACCTACGAGCAGTACTTC,CASSPEGNGVITYEQYF
NA,TRBD2,TRBV19,TRBJ2-5,TGTGCCAGTAGTATTCGTCGGGAGGCGGAGACCCAGTACTTC,CASSIRREAETQYF
NA,NA,TRBV2,TRBJ2-3,TGTGCCGGTAAAGGGAGGAGCACAGATACGCAGTATTTT,CAGKGRSTDTQYF
NA,NA,TRBV20-1,TRBJ2-7,TGCAGTGCTAGGGACTTTTTAGCCTACGAGCAGTACTTC,CSARDFLAYEQYF
NA,NA,TRBV20-1,TRBJ1-4,TGCAGTGCTAGAGGCGGAGGGGATGGTGAAAAACTGTTTTTT,CSARGGGDGEKLFF
once,TRBD2,TRBV11-2,TRBJ2-1,TGTGCCAGCAGCATCACTAGCGGGAGCTCCTACAATGAGCAGTTCTTC,CASSITSGSSYNEQFF
NA,NA,TRBV5-1,TRBJ2-3,TGCGCCAGCAGGCTTGGGGTTGGACAGAGTAGCACAGATACGCAGTATTTT,CASRLGVGQSSTDTQYF
once,NA,TRBV12-3/TRBV12-4,TRBJ2-3,TGTGCCAGCAGTTTAGGTCAGGGAGAAAGCACAGATACGCAGTATTTT,CASSLGQGESTDTQYF
many,TRBD1,TRBV5-1,TRBJ1-3,TGTGCCAGCAGCTCCGGACAGGGAGGAAACACCATATATTTT,CASSSGQGGNTIYF
NA,TRBD2,TRBV20-1,TRBJ2-3,TGCAGTGCTTTCCCTCCGGCGGGGGGTCTCACAGATACGCAGTATTTT,CSAFPPAGGLTDTQYF